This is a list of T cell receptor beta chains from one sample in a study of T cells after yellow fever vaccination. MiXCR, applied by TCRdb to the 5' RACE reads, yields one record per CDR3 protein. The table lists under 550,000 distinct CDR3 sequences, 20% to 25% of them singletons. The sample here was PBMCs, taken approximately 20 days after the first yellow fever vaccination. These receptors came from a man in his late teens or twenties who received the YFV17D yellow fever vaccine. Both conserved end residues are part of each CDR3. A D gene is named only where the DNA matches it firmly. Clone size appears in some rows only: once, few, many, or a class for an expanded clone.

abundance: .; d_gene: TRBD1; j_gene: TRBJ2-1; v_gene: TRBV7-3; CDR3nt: TGTGCCAGCAGCTTACAGGGACAGGGGGGCAATGAGCAGTTCTTC; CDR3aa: CASSLQGQGGNEQFF
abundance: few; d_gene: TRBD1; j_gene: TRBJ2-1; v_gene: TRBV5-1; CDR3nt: TGCGCCAGCAGCTTTGGGACAGGGGGTACGAGCTCCTACAATGAGCAGTTCTTC; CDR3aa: CASSFGTGGTSSYNEQFF
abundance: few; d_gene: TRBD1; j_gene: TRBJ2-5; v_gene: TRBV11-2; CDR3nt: TGTGCCAGCAGCTTAGAGCTACCAGGGGGCGGCCAGTACTTC; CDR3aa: CASSLELPGGGQYF
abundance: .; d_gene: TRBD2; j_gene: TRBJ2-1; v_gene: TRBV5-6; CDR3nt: TGTGCCAGCAGCCTCCGGGGGGGACTTTACAATGAGCAGTTCTTC; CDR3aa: CASSLRGGLYNEQFF
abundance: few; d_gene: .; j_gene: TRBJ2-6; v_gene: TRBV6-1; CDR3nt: TGTGCCAGCGGATTGCAGGGCACTGGGGCCAACGTCCTGACTTTC; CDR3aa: CASGLQGTGANVLTF
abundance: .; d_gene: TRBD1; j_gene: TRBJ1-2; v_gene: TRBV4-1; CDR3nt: TGCGCCAGCAGCCAAGTTGCGGGACAGGTCACCTTCTATGGCTACACCTTC; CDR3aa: CASSQVAGQVTFYGYTF
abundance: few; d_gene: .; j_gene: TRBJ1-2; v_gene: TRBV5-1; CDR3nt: TGCGCCAGCAGCTTGACGGCTTATGGCTACACCTTC; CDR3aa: CASSLTAYGYTF
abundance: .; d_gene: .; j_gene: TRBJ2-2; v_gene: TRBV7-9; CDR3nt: TGTGCCAGCAGCTCTCGAGGCGACGGGGAGCTGTTTTTT; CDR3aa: CASSSRGDGELFF
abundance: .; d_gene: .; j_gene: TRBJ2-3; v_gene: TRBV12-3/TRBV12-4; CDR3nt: TGTGCCAGCAGGGGGGGTGGGGATACGCAGTATTTT; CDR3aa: CASRGGGDTQYF
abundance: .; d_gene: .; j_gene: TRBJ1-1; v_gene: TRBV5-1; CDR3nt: TGCGCCAGCAGCTTCCGGCCGGGCACTGAAGCTTTCTTT; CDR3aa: CASSFRPGTEAFF
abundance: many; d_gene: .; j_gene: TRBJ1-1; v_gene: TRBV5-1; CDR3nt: TGCGCCAGCAGCTTGGACGGTGGAAACACTGAAGCTTTCTTT; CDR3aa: CASSLDGGNTEAFF
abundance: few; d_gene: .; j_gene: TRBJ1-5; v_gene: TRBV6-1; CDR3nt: TGTGCCAGCAGCTCCAGGCGACGGCAGCCCCAGCATTTT; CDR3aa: CASSSRRRQPQHF
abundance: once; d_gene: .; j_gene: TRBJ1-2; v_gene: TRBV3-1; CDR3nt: TGTGCCAGCAGGGTCGCGGGACACCCCTATGGCTACACCTTC; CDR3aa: CASRVAGHPYGYTF
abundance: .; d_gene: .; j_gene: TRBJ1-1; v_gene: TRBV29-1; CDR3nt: TGCAGCGTGAGGACAGTGAACACTGAAGCTTTCTTT; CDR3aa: CSVRTVNTEAFF
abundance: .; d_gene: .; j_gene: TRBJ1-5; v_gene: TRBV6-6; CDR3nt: TGTGCCAGCCTAAAGGGGCTCCGACAGCCCCAGCATTTT; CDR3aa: CASLKGLRQPQHF
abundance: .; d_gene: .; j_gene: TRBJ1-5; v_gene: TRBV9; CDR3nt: TGTGCCAGCAGCGTAGGAGGGGGGCAGGTATATCAGCCCCAGCATTTT; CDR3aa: CASSVGGGQVYQPQHF
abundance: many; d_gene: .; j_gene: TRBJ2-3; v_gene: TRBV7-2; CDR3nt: TGTGCCAGCAGTCTAGCGTCTAGCACAGATACGCAGTATTTT; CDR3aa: CASSLASSTDTQYF
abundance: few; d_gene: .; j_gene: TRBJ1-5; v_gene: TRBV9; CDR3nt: TGTGCCAGCAGCGTAGGGTTCAATCAGCCCCAGCATTTT; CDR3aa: CASSVGFNQPQHF
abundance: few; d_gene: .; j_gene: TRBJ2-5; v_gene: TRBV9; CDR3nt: TGTGCCAGCAGCGTAGGCGGTAAGCAAAGAGAGACCCAGTACTTC; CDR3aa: CASSVGGKQRETQYF
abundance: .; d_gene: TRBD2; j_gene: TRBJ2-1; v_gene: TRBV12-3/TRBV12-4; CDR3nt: TGTGCCAGCATCAGGTCTAGCGGCAATGAGCAGTTCTTC; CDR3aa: CASIRSSGNEQFF
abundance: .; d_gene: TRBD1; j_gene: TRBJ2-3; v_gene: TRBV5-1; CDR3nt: TGCGCCAGCAGCTTGGTAGGGACAGGGATTGCAGATACGCAGTATTTT; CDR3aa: CASSLVGTGIADTQYF
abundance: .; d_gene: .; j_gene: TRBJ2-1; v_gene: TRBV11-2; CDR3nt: TGTGCCAGCAGCTTAGACCCCCACAGTAGCTCCTACAATGAGCAGTTCTTC; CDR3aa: CASSLDPHSSSYNEQFF
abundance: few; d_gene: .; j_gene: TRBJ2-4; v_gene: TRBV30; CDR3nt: TGTGCCTGGAGGAGGGGCGCGGCCCGGAGAGCCAAAAACATTCAGTACTTC; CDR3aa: CAWRRGAARRAKNIQYF
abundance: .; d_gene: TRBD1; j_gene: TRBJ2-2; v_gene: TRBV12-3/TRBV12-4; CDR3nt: TGTGCCAGCAGTCCTTACAGGGGGCTCACCGGGGAGCTGTTTTTT; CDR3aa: CASSPYRGLTGELFF
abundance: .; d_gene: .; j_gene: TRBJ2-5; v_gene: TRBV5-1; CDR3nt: TGCGCCAGCAGCGGAACTAGGAGGGAGACCCAGTACTTC; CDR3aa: CASSGTRRETQYF
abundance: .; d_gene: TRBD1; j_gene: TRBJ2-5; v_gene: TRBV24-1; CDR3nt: TGTGCCACCAGTGACCCCGGGACAGTTGAGACCCAGTACTTC; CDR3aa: CATSDPGTVETQYF
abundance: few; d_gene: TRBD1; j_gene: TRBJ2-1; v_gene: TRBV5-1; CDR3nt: TGCGCCAGCAGCATCAGGGGGTCCTCCTACAATGAGCAGTTCTTC; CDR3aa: CASSIRGSSYNEQFF
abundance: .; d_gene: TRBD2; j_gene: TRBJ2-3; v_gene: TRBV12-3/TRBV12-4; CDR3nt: TGTGCCAGCAGGAATAAATTAGCGGGGGATCGTCGTACGCAGTATTTT; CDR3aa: CASRNKLAGDRRTQYF
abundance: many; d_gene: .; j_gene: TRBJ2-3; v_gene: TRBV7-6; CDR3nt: TGTGCCAGCAGCTTAGGTCTGGGGGTGGCAGATACGCAGTATTTT; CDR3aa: CASSLGLGVADTQYF
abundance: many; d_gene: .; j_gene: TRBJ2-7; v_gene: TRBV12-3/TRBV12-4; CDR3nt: TGTGCCAGCAGTGCCAGGTTTTACGAGCAGTACTTC; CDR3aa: CASSARFYEQYF
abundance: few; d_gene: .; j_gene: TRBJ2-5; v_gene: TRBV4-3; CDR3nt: TGCGCCAGCAGCCAAGAAAGGGAAGGGACCCAGTACTTC; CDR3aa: CASSQEREGTQYF
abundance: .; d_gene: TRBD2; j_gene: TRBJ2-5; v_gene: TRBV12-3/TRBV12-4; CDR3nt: TGTGCCAGCAGTCCCCCCCGGGCGGGGACTAAAGAGACCCAGTACTTC; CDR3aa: CASSPPRAGTKETQYF
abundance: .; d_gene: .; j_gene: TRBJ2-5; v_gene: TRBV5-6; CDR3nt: TGTGCCAGCAGCTTGGCCTGGGGAGAGACCCAGTACTTC; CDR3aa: CASSLAWGETQYF
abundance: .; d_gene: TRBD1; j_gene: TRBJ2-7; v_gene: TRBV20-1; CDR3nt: TGCAGTGCCGCTCTTGGGACAGAAAAATATTACGAGCAGTACTTC; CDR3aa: CSAALGTEKYYEQYF
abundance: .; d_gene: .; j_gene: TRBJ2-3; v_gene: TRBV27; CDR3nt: TGTGCCAGCAGTTTTTTGGGACACACCACAGATACGCAGTATTTT; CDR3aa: CASSFLGHTTDTQYF
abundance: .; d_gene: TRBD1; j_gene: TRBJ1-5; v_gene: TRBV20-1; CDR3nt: TGCAGTGCTGTTCGACAGGGCGGGCAGCCCCAGCATTTT; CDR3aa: CSAVRQGGQPQHF
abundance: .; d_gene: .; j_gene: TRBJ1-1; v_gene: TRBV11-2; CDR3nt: TGTGCCAGCAGCTCCTCGCTGTGGGGTAGGGACTGGAACACTGAAGCTTTCTTT; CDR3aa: CASSSSLWGRDWNTEAFF
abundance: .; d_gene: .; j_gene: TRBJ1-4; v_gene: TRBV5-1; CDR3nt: TGCGCCAGCAGCCTACGGGGACGCACAACTAATGAAAAACTGTTTTTT; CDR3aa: CASSLRGRTTNEKLFF
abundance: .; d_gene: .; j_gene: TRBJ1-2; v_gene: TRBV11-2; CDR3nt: TGTGCCAGCAGCAAGGGAGTGCGAGACTATGGCTACACCTTC; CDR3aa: CASSKGVRDYGYTF
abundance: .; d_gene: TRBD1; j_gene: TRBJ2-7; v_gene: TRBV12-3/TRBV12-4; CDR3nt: TGTGCCAGCAGCCGTCGTGGACAGGGCGGCTACGAGCAGTACTTC; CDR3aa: CASSRRGQGGYEQYF
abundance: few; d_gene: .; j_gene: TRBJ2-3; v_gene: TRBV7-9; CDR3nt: TGTGCCAGCAGCCGGACAGTTGATACGCAGTATTTT; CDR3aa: CASSRTVDTQYF
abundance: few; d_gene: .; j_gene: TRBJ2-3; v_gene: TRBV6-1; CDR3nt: TGTGCCAGCAGGGAGGCGGGATCGACAGATACGCAGTATTTT; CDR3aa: CASREAGSTDTQYF
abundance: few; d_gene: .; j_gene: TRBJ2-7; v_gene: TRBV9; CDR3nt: TGTGCCAGCAGCGCGAGGGGGGCCGAGCAGTACTTC; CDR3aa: CASSARGAEQYF
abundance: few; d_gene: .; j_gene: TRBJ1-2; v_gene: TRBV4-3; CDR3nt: TGCGCCAGCAGCCAAGACTTTACCGGGGCCTTCCGCGGCTACACCTTC; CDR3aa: CASSQDFTGAFRGYTF
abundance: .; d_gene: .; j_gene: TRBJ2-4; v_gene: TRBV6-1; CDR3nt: TGTGCCAGCAGTGATTGGGGGGGGGCTCCAGACATTCTGTACTTC; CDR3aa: CASSDWGGAPDILYF
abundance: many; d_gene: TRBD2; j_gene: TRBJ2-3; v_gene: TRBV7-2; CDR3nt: TGTGCCAGCAGCTTTGGACTAGCGGGGGGCCGTGGAGATACGCAGTATTTT; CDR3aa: CASSFGLAGGRGDTQYF
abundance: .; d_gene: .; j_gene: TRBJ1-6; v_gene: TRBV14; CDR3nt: TGTGCCAGCAGCCCCTTGTTGGACGCCGTCTACTCCTATAATTCACCCCTCCACTTT; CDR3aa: CASSPLLDAVYSYNSPLHF
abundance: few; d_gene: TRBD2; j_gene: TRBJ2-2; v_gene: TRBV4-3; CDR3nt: TGCGCCAGCAGTCCACTAGCGGGGGGGCGGAACACCGGGGAGCTGTTTTTT; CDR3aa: CASSPLAGGRNTGELFF
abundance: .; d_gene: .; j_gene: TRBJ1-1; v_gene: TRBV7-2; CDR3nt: TGTGCCAGCAGCTCCCCCCGGAGTGGCACAGGAGCTTTCTTT; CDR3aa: CASSSPRSGTGAFF
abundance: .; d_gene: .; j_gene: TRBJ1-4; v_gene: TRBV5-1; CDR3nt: TGCGCCAGCAGCTTGGGCCTATTTAATGAAAAACTGTTTTTT; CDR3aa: CASSLGLFNEKLFF
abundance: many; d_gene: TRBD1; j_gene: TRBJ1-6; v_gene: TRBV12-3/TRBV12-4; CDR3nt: TGTGCCAGCAGTTTCGGGGACAGGGTTAATTCACCCCTCCACTTT; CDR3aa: CASSFGDRVNSPLHF
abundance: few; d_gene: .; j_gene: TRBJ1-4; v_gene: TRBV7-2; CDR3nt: TGTGCCAGCAGCCTACAAGCAACTAATGAAAAACTGTTTTTT; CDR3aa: CASSLQATNEKLFF
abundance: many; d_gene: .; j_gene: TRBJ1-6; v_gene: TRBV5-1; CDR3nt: TGCGCCAGCAGCTTGGGCAGGGGATATAATTCACCCCTCCACTTT; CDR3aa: CASSLGRGYNSPLHF
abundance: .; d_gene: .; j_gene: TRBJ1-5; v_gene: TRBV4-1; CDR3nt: TGCGCCAGCAGCCAGGCCCCCGGGGGTAGCAATCAGCCCCAGCATTTT; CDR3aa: CASSQAPGGSNQPQHF
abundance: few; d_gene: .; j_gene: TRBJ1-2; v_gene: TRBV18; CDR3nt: TGTGCCAGCTCACCACCGGGAAGGGATTACTATGGCTACACCTTC; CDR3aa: CASSPPGRDYYGYTF
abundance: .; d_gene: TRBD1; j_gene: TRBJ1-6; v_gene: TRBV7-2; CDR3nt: TGTGCCAGCAGCATCGAGAGGACAGGGTTTGGTTCACCCCTCCACTTT; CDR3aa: CASSIERTGFGSPLHF